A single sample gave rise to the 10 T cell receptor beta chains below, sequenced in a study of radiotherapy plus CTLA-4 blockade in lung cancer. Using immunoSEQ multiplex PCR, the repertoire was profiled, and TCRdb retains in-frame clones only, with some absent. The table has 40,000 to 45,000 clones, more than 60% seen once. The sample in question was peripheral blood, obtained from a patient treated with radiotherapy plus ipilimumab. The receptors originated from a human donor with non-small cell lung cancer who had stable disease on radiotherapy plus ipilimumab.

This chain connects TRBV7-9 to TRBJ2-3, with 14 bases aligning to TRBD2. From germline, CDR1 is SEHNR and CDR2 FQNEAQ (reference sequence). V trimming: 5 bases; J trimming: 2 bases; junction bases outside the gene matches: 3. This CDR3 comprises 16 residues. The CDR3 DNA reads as TGTGCCAGCAGCCCGGGACTAGCGGGGGTCACAGATACGCAGTATTTT. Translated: CASSPGLAGVTDTQYF.

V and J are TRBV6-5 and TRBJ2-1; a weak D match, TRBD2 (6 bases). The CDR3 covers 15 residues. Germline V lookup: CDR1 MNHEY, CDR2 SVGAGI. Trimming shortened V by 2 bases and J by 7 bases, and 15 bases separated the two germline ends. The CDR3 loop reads CASSYVKEGTNEQFF. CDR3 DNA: TGTGCCAGCAGTTACGTAAAGGAGGGTACGAATGAGCAGTTCTTC.

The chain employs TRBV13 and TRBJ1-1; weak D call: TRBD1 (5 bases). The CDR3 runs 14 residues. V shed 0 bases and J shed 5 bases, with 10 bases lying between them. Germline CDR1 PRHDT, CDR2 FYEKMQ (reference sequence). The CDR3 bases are TGTGCCAGCAGCTTAGGTTCAGGGCGTACTGAAGCTTTCTTT. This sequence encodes CASSLGSGRTEAFF.

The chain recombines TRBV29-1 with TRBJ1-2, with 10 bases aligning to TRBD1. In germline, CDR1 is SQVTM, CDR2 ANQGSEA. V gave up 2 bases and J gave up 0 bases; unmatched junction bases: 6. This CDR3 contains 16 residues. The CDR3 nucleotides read TGCAGCGTTGAATCGGGACAGGGGAAGTCTAACTATGGCTACACCTTC. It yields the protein CSVESGQGKSNYGYTF.

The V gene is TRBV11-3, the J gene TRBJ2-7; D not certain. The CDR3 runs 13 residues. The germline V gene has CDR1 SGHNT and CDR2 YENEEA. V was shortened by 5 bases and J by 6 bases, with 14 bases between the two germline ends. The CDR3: CASSPGVGREQYF. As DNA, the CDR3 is TGTGCCAGCAGCCCCGGAGTGGGTCGCGAGCAGTACTTC.

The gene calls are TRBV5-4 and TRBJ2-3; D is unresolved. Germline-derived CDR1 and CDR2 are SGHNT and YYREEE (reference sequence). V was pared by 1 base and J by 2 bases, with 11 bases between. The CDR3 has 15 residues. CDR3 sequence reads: CASSLRVHDTDTQYF. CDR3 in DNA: TGTGCCAGCAGCTTGCGCGTCCACGACACAGATACGCAGTATTTT.

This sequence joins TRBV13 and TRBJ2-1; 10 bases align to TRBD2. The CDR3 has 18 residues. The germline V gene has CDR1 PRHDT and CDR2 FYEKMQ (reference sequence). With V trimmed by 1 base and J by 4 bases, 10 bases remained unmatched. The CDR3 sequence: CASSLEVGQRGGYNEQFF. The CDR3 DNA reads TGTGCCAGCAGCTTAGAAGTTGGGCAGCGGGGGGGTTACAATGAGCAGTTCTTC.

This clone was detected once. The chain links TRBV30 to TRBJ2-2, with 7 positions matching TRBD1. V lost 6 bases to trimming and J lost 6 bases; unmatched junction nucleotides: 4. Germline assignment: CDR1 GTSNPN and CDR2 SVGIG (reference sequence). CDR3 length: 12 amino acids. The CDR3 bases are TGTGCCTGCAAGGGGGCCCCCGGGGAGCTGTTTTTT. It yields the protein CACKGAPGELFF.

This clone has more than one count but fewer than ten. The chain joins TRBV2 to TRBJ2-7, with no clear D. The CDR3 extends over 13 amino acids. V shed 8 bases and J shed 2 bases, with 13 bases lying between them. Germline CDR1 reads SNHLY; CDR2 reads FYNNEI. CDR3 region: CASSVQAAYEQYF. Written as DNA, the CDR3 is TGTGCCAGCTCGGTTCAGGCAGCCTACGAGCAGTACTTC. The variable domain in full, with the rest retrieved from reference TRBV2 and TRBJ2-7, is EPEVTQTPSHQVTQMGQEVILRCVPISNHLYFYWYRQILGQKVEFLVSFYNNEISEKSEIFDDQFSVERPDGSNFTLKIRSTKLEDSAMYFCASSVQAAYEQYFGPGTRLTVT.

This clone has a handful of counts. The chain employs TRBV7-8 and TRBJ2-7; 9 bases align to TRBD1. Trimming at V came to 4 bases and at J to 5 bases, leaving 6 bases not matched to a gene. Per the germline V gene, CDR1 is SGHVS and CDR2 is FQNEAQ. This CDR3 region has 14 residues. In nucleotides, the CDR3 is TGTGCCAGCAGCTCACAGGGGGCTTACAACGAGCAGTACTTC. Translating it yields CASSSQGAYNEQYF.